Listed below are T cell receptor beta chains from one sample, sequenced in a study of cytomegalovirus exposure and HLA in healthy donors. TCRdb's table, derived via immunoSEQ multiplex PCR, lists solely in-frame clones and lacks some. The sample contains about 110,000 clones, approximately 88% of which appear only once. The specimen was PBMCs. Receptor source: a woman aged 25-40 years in good health and CMV-seropositive. Each CDR3 is given with its conserved first and last residue. A D gene is named only where the DNA matches it firmly. Clone size is given for some rows only: seen once, a few or many times, or a class if the clone is expanded.

J	V	D	size	DNA	CDR3
TRBJ2-3	TRBV4-3	TRBD2	NA	TGCGCCAGCAGCCAAGATCTCGCGGGGGGCCTTAGGGATACGCAGTATTTT	CASSQDLAGGLRDTQYF
TRBJ2-7	TRBV15	NA	NA	TGTGCCACCAGCAGACCGGGACTTACAACCTACGAGCAGTACTTC	CATSRPGLTTYEQYF
TRBJ2-2	TRBV9	NA	NA	TGTGCCAGCAGCGCCTACACCGGGGAGCTGTTTTTT	CASSAYTGELFF
TRBJ2-1	TRBV11-2	TRBD2	once	TGTGCCAGCAGCTTGCAACTAGCGGGAGTCTACAATGAGCAGTTCTTC	CASSLQLAGVYNEQFF
TRBJ2-2	TRBV27	TRBD1	NA	TGTGCCAGCAGTTTTTCCAGGGGGCAAGTTAGCACCGGGGAGCTGTTTTTT	CASSFSRGQVSTGELFF
TRBJ2-7	TRBV27	TRBD2	once	TGTGCCAGCAGCTTTACGGGCGGGGGTCCCTACGAGCAGTACTTC	CASSFTGGGPYEQYF
TRBJ2-1	TRBV19	TRBD2	NA	TGTGCCAGTAGTCTGGGACTAGTTGGGGACAATGAGCAGTTCTTC	CASSLGLVGDNEQFF
TRBJ1-1	TRBV30	TRBD1	NA	TGTGCCTGGTCCGACAGGGGGCGTTGGAGCACTGAAGCTTTCTTT	CAWSDRGRWSTEAFF
TRBJ1-4	TRBV9	TRBD1	NA	TGTGCCAGCAGCCCCGGGACAGGAAATGAAAAACTGTTTTTT	CASSPGTGNEKLFF
TRBJ2-1	TRBV10-1	TRBD2	NA	TGCGCCAGCAGTGACATACTAGCGGGAAATGAGCAGTTCTTC	CASSDILAGNEQFF
TRBJ1-6	TRBV27	TRBD1	NA	TGTGCCAGCAAACGGGACAGCCTTTCCTATAATTCACCCCTCCACTTT	CASKRDSLSYNSPLHF
TRBJ2-5	TRBV2	NA	NA	TGTGCCAGCACTGGGGGCCGGGAGACCCAGTACTTC	CASTGGRETQYF
TRBJ2-1	TRBV27	TRBD1	NA	TGTGCCAGTATTATTAGCCGCGGGACAGGGCGGATGGGTGAGCAGTTCTTC	CASIISRGTGRMGEQFF
TRBJ2-1	TRBV11-2	TRBD2	NA	TGTGCCAGCAGTCCAAGCGGGAGTTACAATGAGCAGTTCTTC	CASSPSGSYNEQFF
TRBJ2-5	TRBV5-1	TRBD2	NA	TGCGCCAGCAGATCCAGCGGGAGGGGGGAGACCCAGTACTTC	CASRSSGRGETQYF
TRBJ2-7	TRBV15	TRBD2	NA	TGTGCCACCCGTTCTAGCGGCACCTACGAGCAGTACTTC	CATRSSGTYEQYF
TRBJ2-5	TRBV4-2	NA	NA	TGTGCCAGCAGCCAGGTCCCTAATGAGGGGGGGCTCCAAGAGACCCAGTACTTC	CASSQVPNEGGLQETQYF
TRBJ1-1	TRBV30	NA	once	TGTGCCTGGAGTGTGGACTTGAACACTGAAGCTTTCTTT	CAWSVDLNTEAFF
TRBJ2-1	TRBV2	TRBD2	once	TGTGCCAGCAGTGAATTCGGGGGGGCCAACAATGAGCAGTTCTTC	CASSEFGGANNEQFF
TRBJ2-7	TRBV9	TRBD1	NA	TGTGCCAGCAGCGTTAGGGACAGGGACTACGAGCAGTACTTC	CASSVRDRDYEQYF
TRBJ1-4	TRBV7-6	NA	NA	TGTGCCAGCAGCTTAGGAGGGATCAATGAAAAACTGTTTTTT	CASSLGGINEKLFF
TRBJ1-2	TRBV5-1	TRBD1	NA	TGCGCCAGCATCATCACGGGACAGGCAACCTGGGACTATGGCTACACCTTC	CASIITGQATWDYGYTF
TRBJ2-7	TRBV7-9	TRBD2	NA	TGTGCCAGCAGCTTATCGGGACTAGCTCGCAGACACCCCTACGAGCAGTACTTC	CASSLSGLARRHPYEQYF
TRBJ1-1	TRBV5-5	TRBD1	NA	TGTGCCAGCAGCCCTATACAGGGGGCTAGGGCTGAAGCTTTCTTT	CASSPIQGARAEAFF
TRBJ2-2	TRBV29-1	TRBD2	NA	TGCAGCGCCCAGGGAGGGGTCGATCGCTCGAACACCGGGGAGCTGTTTTTT	CSAQGGVDRSNTGELFF
TRBJ2-7	TRBV7-8	NA	once	TGTGCCAGCAGCTCCCTTAGTCTGAGCTCCTACGAGCAGTACTTC	CASSSLSLSSYEQYF
TRBJ2-2	TRBV4-2	TRBD2	few	TGTGCCAGCAGCCCGACTAGCGGGAACACCGGGGAGCTGTTTTTT	CASSPTSGNTGELFF
TRBJ2-1	TRBV2	NA	few	TGTGCCAGCAGTGAACAGGGTCTCAATGAGCAGTTCTTC	CASSEQGLNEQFF
TRBJ2-3	TRBV30	NA	NA	TGTGCCTGGAGCCTCTCCGGGGATACGCAGTATTTT	CAWSLSGDTQYF
TRBJ2-7	TRBV5-5	NA	NA	TGTGCCAGCAGCTTGATGGGGCGCGAGCAGTACTTC	CASSLMGREQYF
TRBJ1-5	TRBV9	NA	NA	TGTGCCAGCAGCGTGAATCCGGGCAATCAGCCCCAGCATTTT	CASSVNPGNQPQHF
TRBJ2-1	TRBV10-3	NA	NA	TGTGCCATCAGTGAGAGGGCAGGGTACAATGAGCAGTTCTTC	CAISERAGYNEQFF
TRBJ2-5	TRBV4-3	TRBD1	NA	TGCGCCAGCAGCCGGGACAGGTTTCAAGAGACCCAGTACTTC	CASSRDRFQETQYF
TRBJ1-5	TRBV5-4	NA	NA	TGTGCCAGCATCCTGGTCGGGGAGCGCCGGAGCAATCAGCCCCAGCATTTT	CASILVGERRSNQPQHF
TRBJ2-1	TRBV4-1	TRBD2	NA	TGCGCCAGCAGCCCTCCCCTCGGGACTAGCAAGTTCTTC	CASSPPLGTSKFF
TRBJ2-7	TRBV10-3	TRBD2	NA	TGTGCCATCAGTGTAGCGGGAGACCTCTACGAGCAGTACTTC	CAISVAGDLYEQYF
TRBJ2-5	TRBV7-8	TRBD2	once	TGTGCCAGCTCCTTGGGTCCTAGCGGCCAAGAGACCCAGTACTTC	CASSLGPSGQETQYF
TRBJ1-2	TRBV4-1	NA	NA	TGCGCCAGCAGCCAAGGGTTAGGGGATGGCTACACCTTC	CASSQGLGDGYTF
TRBJ1-5	TRBV19	NA	NA	TGTGCCAGTACCCTAGCCTTAAGCGGTCAGCCCCAGCATTTT	CASTLALSGQPQHF
TRBJ2-3	TRBV10-2	NA	NA	TGCGCCAGCAGTGAGATGGCTTCAGATACGCAGTATTTT	CASSEMASDTQYF
TRBJ2-7	TRBV9	NA	NA	TGTGCCAGCAGCCCGGACAGCGGAGACTACGAGCAGTACTTC	CASSPDSGDYEQYF
TRBJ1-4	TRBV6-1	TRBD1	NA	TGTGCCAGCAGTGAAGCCATGACCGGGACAGCTAATGAAAAACTGTTTTTT	CASSEAMTGTANEKLFF
TRBJ2-3	TRBV5-1	NA	NA	TGCGCCAGCAGCCTAGGGGACTTCACAGATACGCAGTATTTT	CASSLGDFTDTQYF
TRBJ2-7	TRBV6-1	NA	few	TGTGCCAGCAGTGAAATGGGCAACTCCTACGAGCAGTACTTC	CASSEMGNSYEQYF
TRBJ2-5	TRBV2	TRBD2	NA	TGTGCCAGCAGTGCCCCAATTAGCGGGAGCGGTAAGACCCAGTACTTC	CASSAPISGSGKTQYF
TRBJ1-1	TRBV30	NA	NA	TGTGCCTGGAGCGAAGGGGGCACTGAAGCTTTCTTT	CAWSEGGTEAFF
TRBJ1-5	TRBV15	NA	few	TGTGCCACCAGCAGCCGGTCCCTTAGCAATCAGCCCCAGCATTTT	CATSSRSLSNQPQHF
TRBJ1-2	TRBV15	NA	NA	TGTGCCACCAGCAGAGTATTGGACAGCGCCAACTATGGCTACACCTTC	CATSRVLDSANYGYTF
TRBJ2-3	TRBV2	NA	NA	TGTGCCAGCATGACCCCTAGGTTAGATACGCAGTATTTT	CASMTPRLDTQYF
TRBJ2-2	TRBV2	TRBD2	NA	TGTGCCAGCAGTGCTTCCCTGGCGGGGGGAAACACCGGGGAGCTGTTTTTT	CASSASLAGGNTGELFF
TRBJ1-1	TRBV30	NA	NA	TGTGCCTGGAATCGGGGGAGTTTGAACACTGAAGCTTTCTTT	CAWNRGSLNTEAFF
TRBJ2-1	TRBV6-1	TRBD1	NA	TGTGCCAGCAGACGGGACAGGCCTCCGGGTGAGCAGTTCTTC	CASRRDRPPGEQFF
TRBJ2-3	TRBV7-2	TRBD2	NA	TGTGCCAGCAGCTTATTGGGACTAGCGGGGGGGTCCACAGATACGCAGTATTTT	CASSLLGLAGGSTDTQYF
TRBJ1-2	TRBV21-1	NA	few	TGTGCCAGCAGCAAAGACTCGTCCAACGGCTATGGCTACACCTTC	CASSKDSSNGYGYTF
TRBJ2-7	TRBV7-6	TRBD2	NA	TGTGCCAGCAGCTTAGGTCCGGGACTAGCATCCTACGAGCAGTACTTC	CASSLGPGLASYEQYF
TRBJ2-5	TRBV25-1	NA	NA	TGTGCCAGCAGTGAACCCTACCAAGAGACCCAGTACTTC	CASSEPYQETQYF
TRBJ1-1	TRBV4-3	NA	NA	TGCGCCAGCAGCCAAGATCAGGGGTCGAACACTGAAGCTTTCTTT	CASSQDQGSNTEAFF